This T cell receptor (beta chain) came from a study of cytomegalovirus exposure and HLA in healthy donors. General study results and limits: Sequencing likely caused a cluster of highly shared sequence variants. It was shown in a later analysis that HLA-associated TCR beta chains were more clonally expanded than other, equally common chains. Earlier analysis looked at TCR beta V segments, and most were productive about 90% or about 30% of the time.

The PCR had 60 Vbeta and 13 Jbeta primers. The data were produced by immunoSEQ multiplex PCR, yet TCRdb's version contains in-frame clones alone and is incomplete. The profile covers about 82,000 clones, with approximately 74% appearing a single time and approximately 5.7% taken by the ten largest. Comments on this clone: Its antigen is as yet unknown.

This CDR3 is built from 15 residues. Trimming cost V 4 bases and J 0 bases, with 11 bases left between them. CDR1 is SGHVS, CDR2 FQNEAQ, per germline. This TCR derives from a woman aged 50 to 60 in good health and CMV-seropositive. The rearrangement joins TRBV7-8 to TRBJ2-3; D not resolved. Sequencing used PBMCs. The CDR3 sequence is CASSSRGASTDTQYF. As DNA, the CDR3 is TGTGCCAGCAGCTCGAGAGGAGCTAGCACAGATACGCAGTATTTT.